This T cell receptor beta chain was identified during a study of cytomegalovirus exposure and HLA in healthy donors. Assay used: immunoSEQ multiplex PCR; TCRdb lists only in-frame clones, some missing. The table records some 84,000 clones, just over 90% of them present only once. The germline CDR1 and CDR2 sequences are LGHNA and YNFKEQ. Trimming cost V 1 base and J 2 bases, with 12 bases left between them. This CDR3 comprises 16 residues. The clonotype comes from a man under 40 in good health and CMV-seronegative. The V and J genes are TRBV4-2 and TRBJ1-3; D is unclear. The sequenced material came from PBMCs. CDR3 bases: TGTGCCAGCAGCCAAGTCGGCGGAGCAACTGGAAACACCATATATTTT. This sequence encodes CASSQVGGATGNTIYF.